This T cell receptor (beta chain) was sequenced for a study of blood T cell repertoires in COVID-19. Study-level background: Acute and convalescent COVID-19 samples came from the United States, Italy and Spain.

The CDR3 runs 13 residues. Per germline, CDR1 MNHEY and CDR2 SVGAGI. Trimming pared 8 bases from V and 7 bases from J, leaving 15 bases between. Original analysis: Researchers report that nucleated cell counts were estimated from reference gene primer amplification. The protocol was immunoSEQ multiplex PCR, while the TCRdb copy is restricted to in-frame clones and leaves out a portion. V, J and clone size were drawn from that table, and D and trimming were deduced from the DNA. The table has 100,000 or so clones, about 80% seen once; the top ten hold around 19%. The source material was peripheral blood. This clonotype originated in a man aged 80 or over with acute or convalescent COVID-19. The V call is TRBV6-5, the J call TRBJ2-1; maybe TRBD1 (5 bases). As DNA, the CDR3 is TGTGCCAGCGCGAAGGGGCCCAGAAATGAGCAGTTCTTC. This translates into CASAKGPRNEQFF.